This T cell receptor beta chain was recovered during a study of shared clonotypes between healthy human individuals. Here immunoSEQ multiplex PCR was the method, and the copy in TCRdb shows in-frame clones only, minus some. The data hold some 2 million clones, with about 95% observed a single time. CD45RO-negative cells were positively selected for CCR7, leaving out terminally differentiated effector memory CD45RA+ cells. The sample comprised naive CD8+ T cells sorted from blood. The clonotype was recovered from a man aged 18 to 29 in good health.

The CDR3 DNA sequence: TGCGCCAGCAGCCTCACAGGGCGTAATTCACCCCTCCACTTT. This encodes CASSLTGRNSPLHF. The V and J genes are TRBV4-1 and TRBJ1-6; perhaps TRBD1 as D (6 bases). Trimming removed 4 bases from V and 6 bases from J, with 10 bases in between. This CDR3 has 14 amino acids. The germline V gene has CDR1 MGHRA and CDR2 YSYEKL.